This TCR beta chain was sequenced in a study of T cells in Graves' hyperthyroidism and ophthalmopathy. Study-wide results and caveats: Ophthalmopathy got predicted by the model a median 6.5 months before its onset. Among clonotypes expanded in thyroid above 0.001, most were also found in blood.

The CDR3 loop spans 14 amino acids. Trimming removed 3 bases from V and 2 bases from J; junction bases left unmatched: 5. Germline CDR1 is SQVTM and CDR2 is ANQGSEA. Researchers amplified the TCR beta CDR3 regions from RNA transcripts. The study used the HTBI primer set for a first-round RT-PCR of the TCR CDR3. One entry per CDR3 protein, called by TCRdb with MiXCR from the multiplex PCR reads. There are hundreds of thousands of distinct CDR3 sequences in the sample; approximately 14% occur only once, and approximately 4.3% lies in the top ten. This clonotype was picked up many times. As yet, its antigen is unknown.

The sample taken for sequencing was blood. The receptor was derived from a woman aged 35 to 49 with Graves' ophthalmopathy. The genes are TRBV29-1 and TRBJ2-5, with TRBD2 matching over 8 bases. The CDR3 DNA follows: TGCAGCGTTGATGATAGCGGGATTCAAGAGACCCAGTACTTC. Encoded protein: CSVDDSGIQETQYF.